This T cell receptor beta chain was sequenced during a study of T cells in Graves' hyperthyroidism and ophthalmopathy. Overall study context: Peripheral blood was drawn at first diagnosis, prior to all treatment.

This clonotype was counted many times. On the basis of clinical symptoms, serum thyroxine and TRAb, thyroid ultrasound and orbital computed tomography, diagnoses were made. It was RNA transcripts that yielded the amplified TCR beta CDR3 regions. When the TCR CDR3 underwent first-round RT-PCR, the HTBI primer set was used. Using its own MiXCR run on the multiplex PCR reads, TCRdb lists one record per CDR3 protein. Found here are 800,000 or so distinct CDR3 sequences, about two fifths of them singletons; the top ten hold approximately 8.7%. This CDR3 comprises 13 residues. With 7 bases removed from V and 3 bases from J, the gap between germline ends came to 12 bases. CDR1 and CDR2 from the germline V gene are SNHLY and FYNNEI.

The gene calls are TRBV2 and TRBJ1-1, with D perhaps TRBD1 (5 bases). The TCR originated in a man aged 18-30 years with Graves' hyperthyroidism. Material: blood. CDR3 loop: CASTRETDTEAFF. DNA of the CDR3: TGTGCCAGCACCAGGGAGACGGACACTGAAGCTTTCTTT.